This T cell receptor beta chain was observed in a study of T-cell memory formation after mild COVID-19. TCRdb re-called the 5' RACE reads with MiXCR, one entry per CDR3 protein. The sample includes around 450,000 distinct CDR3 sequences, around 20% of them seen just once. CDR1 is SGDLS, CDR2 YYNGEE, per germline. CDR3 length: 13 residues. The ends were cut back, 0 bases at V and 8 bases at J, with 11 bases in the middle. Points on this clonotype: The antigen remains undetermined.

Study results and caveats: Second-wave clones reaching peak frequency on day 37 lacked confirmed SARS-CoV-2 specificity.

The sequence was collected from an adult woman who had mild COVID-19 (a few samples of this study predate the infection). Cell type and time point are not known. What was sequenced was PBMCs or a T cell subset sorted from them (not recorded which). The chain has TRBV9 and TRBJ1-2, with D perhaps matching TRBD1 (6 bases). CDR3 region: CASSVGQGSGYTF. CDR3 sequence (DNA): TGTGCCAGCAGCGTAGGTCAGGGGAGCGGCTACACCTTC.